This TCR beta chain was identified in a study of response to subunit inactivated influenza vaccine. Trimming pared 6 bases from V and 5 bases from J, leaving 8 bases between. This CDR3 has 13 amino acids. The germline CDR1 and CDR2 sequences are SNHLY and FYNNEI. TCRdb itself ran the RT-PCR reads through MiXCR, one entry per CDR3 protein. Among roughly 150,000 distinct CDR3 sequences listed, approximately 10% were seen once. Source: non-naive T cells sorted from PBMCs, taken more than 35 days after vaccination. The sequence derives from a man aged 45 to 65 who received an inactivated influenza vaccine. This chain uses TRBV2 with TRBJ2-6; TRBD1 is a possible D gene (6 bases). As DNA, the CDR3 is TGTGCCAGCAGGGGGGACAGGGCCAACGTCCTGACTTTC. Residues: CASRGDRANVLTF.